This T cell receptor beta chain was identified in a study of graft-versus-host responses after intestinal transplantation. Notes on the study in general: Early HvG declines after transplant were associated with peak circulating GvH clone levels.

The CDR3 runs 14 residues. With 0 bases removed from V and 0 bases from J, the gap between germline ends came to 5 bases. Germline values: CDR1 SGDLS, CDR2 YYNGEE. Data came from immunoSEQ multiplex PCR; TCRdb stores just in-frame clones and leaves some out. The table lists approximately 40,000 clones, 91% of them singletons, with less than 3% in the top ten. Comments on this clone: What it binds is unknown.

This TCR was sampled from a human patient who received an intestinal transplant, so some T cells may come from the graft donor. The sequencing here drew on PBMCs, taken approximately 320 days after intestinal transplant. The rearrangement links TRBV9 to TRBJ2-3; no firm D call. Here the CDR3 DNA reads TGTGCCAGCAGCGTAGCTGGGAGCACAGATACGCAGTATTTT. Translating gives CASSVAGSTDTQYF.